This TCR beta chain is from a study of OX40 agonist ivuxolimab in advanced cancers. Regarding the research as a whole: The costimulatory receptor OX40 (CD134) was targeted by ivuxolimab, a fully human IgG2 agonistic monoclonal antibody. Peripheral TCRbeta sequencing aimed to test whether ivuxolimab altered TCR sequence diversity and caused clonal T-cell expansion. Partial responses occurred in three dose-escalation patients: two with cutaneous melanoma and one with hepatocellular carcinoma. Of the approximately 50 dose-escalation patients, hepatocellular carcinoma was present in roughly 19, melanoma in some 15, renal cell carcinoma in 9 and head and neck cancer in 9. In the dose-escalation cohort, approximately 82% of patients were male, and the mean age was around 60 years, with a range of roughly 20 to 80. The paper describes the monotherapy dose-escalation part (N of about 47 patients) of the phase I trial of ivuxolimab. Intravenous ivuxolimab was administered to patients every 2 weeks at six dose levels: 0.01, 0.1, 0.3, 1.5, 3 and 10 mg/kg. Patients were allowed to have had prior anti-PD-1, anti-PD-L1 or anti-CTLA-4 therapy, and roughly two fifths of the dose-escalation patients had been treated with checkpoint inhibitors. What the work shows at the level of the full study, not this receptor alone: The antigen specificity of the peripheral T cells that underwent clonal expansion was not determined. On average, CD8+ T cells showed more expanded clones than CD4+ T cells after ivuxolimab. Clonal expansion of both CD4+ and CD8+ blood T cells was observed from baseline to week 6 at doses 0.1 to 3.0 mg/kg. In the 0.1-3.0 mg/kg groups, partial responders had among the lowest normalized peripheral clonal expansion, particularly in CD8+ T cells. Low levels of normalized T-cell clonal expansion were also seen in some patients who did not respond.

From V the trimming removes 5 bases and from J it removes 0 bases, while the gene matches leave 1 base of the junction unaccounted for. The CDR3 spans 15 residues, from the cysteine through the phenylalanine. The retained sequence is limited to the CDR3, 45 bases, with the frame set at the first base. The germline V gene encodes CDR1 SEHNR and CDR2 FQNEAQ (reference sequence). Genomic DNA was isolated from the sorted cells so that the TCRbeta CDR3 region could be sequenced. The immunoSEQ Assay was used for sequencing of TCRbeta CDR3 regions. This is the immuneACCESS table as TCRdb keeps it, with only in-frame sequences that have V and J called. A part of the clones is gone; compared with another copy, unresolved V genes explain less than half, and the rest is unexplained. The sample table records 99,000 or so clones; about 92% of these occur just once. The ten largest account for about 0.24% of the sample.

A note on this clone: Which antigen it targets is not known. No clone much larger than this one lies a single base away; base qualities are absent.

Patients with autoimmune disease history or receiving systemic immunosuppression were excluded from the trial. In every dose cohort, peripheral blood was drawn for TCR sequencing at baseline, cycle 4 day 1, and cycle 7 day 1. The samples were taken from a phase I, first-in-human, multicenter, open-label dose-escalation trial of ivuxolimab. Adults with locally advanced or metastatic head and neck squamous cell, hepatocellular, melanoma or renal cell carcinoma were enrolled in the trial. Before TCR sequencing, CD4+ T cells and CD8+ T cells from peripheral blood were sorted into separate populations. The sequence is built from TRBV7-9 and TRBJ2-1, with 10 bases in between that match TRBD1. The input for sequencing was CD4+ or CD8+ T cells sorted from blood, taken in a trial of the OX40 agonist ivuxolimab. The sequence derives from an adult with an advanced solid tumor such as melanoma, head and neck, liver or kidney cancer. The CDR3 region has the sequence CASSRDRGSYNEQFF. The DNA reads TGTGCCAGCAGCCGGGACAGGGGCTCCTACAATGAGCAGTTCTTC.